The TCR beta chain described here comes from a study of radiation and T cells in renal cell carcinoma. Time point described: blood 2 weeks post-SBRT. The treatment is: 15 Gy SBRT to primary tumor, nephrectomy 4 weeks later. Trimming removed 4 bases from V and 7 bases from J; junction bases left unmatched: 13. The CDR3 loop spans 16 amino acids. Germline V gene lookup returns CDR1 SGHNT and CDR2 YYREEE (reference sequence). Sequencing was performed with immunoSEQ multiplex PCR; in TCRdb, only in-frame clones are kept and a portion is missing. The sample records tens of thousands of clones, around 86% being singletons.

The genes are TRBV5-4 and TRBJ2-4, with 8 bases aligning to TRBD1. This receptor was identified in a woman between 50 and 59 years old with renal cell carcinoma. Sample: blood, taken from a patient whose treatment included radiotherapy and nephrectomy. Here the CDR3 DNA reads TGTGCCAGCAGCCCATTGACAGGGGAGGTGGTGAACATTCAGTACTTC. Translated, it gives CASSPLTGEVVNIQYF.